The present entry profiles one T cell receptor (beta chain) with its context. The antigen is not known. The treatment denotes: around 19 received Ad26.COV2.S at low or high dose, single or two shots; several received placebo; per-sample allocation not given. Day 63 after the first vaccine or placebo injection was the time point for sampling. This entry comes from a study of Ad26.COV2.S vaccination and SARS-CoV-2 variants. Overall study context: A COV1001 Ad26.COV2.S trial-arm participant provided the sample. Dosing was one shot or two shots 56 days apart.

CDR1 and CDR2 (germline): KGHSH, LQKENI. V was clipped by 3 bases and J by 3 bases, with 6 bases between them. The CDR3 spans 12 residues. Study results and caveats: Similar non-spike TCR breadth was seen in vaccine and placebo recipients.

Libraries were prepared by immunoSEQ multiplex PCR; TCRdb keeps only in-frame clonotypes and omits some of them. This table has about 350,000 clones, 70% to 90% appearing once. The source was peripheral blood, collected in a trial of Ad26.COV2.S vaccine versus placebo. V gene TRBV18 combines with J gene TRBJ2-7, with D tentatively TRBD2 (5 bases). This clonotype was sampled from a person between 18 and 60 years old who received the Ad26.COV2.S COVID-19 vaccine or a placebo. The CDR3 here is CASSPEGYEQYF. DNA of the CDR3: TGTGCCAGCTCACCCGAGGGCTACGAGCAGTACTTC. The full variable domain, its missing parts supplied by reference TRBV18 and TRBJ2-7, is NAGVMQNPRHLVRRRGQEARLRCSPMKGHSHVYWYRQLPEEGLKFMVYLQKENIIDESGMPKERFSAEFPKEGPSILRIQQVVRGDSAAYFCASSPEGYEQYFGPGTRLTVT.